The present T cell receptor beta chain was sequenced within a study of shared clonotypes between healthy human individuals. Germline V CDR1 and CDR2: SGHAT, FQNNGV. CDR3 size: 14 residues. The ends were cut back, 1 base at V and 2 bases at J, with 9 bases in the middle. Data came from immunoSEQ multiplex PCR; TCRdb stores just in-frame clones and leaves some out. Of about 500,000 clones in the sample, approximately 77% are singletons; the top ten hold 12%. Sequences were obtained from PBMCs. The rearrangement links TRBV11-2 to TRBJ2-7; D gene uncertain. The sequence was obtained from a woman aged 40 to 50 in good health. Some clones in this sample may be carry-over from other donors' samples. This CDR3 reads CASSLGLDTYEQYF. The CDR3 DNA follows: TGTGCCAGCAGCTTAGGGTTGGATACCTACGAGCAGTACTTC.